These 9 T cell receptor beta chains originate from one sample sequenced in a study of blood T cell repertoires in COVID-19. Sequencing used immunoSEQ multiplex PCR; TCRdb keeps in-frame clones, though not all of them. Seen here are about 240,000 clones, 87% observed once, and the top ten hold approximately 7.5%. The sequenced sample consisted of peripheral blood. These receptors all stem from a man aged 55-75 years who had recovered from COVID-19.

This clone is a singleton in its sample. This chain uses TRBV5-1 with TRBJ2-5; 14 nucleotides agree with TRBD2. The CDR3 sequence is 16 residues long. Germline V CDR1 and CDR2: SGHRS, YFSETQ. J lost 2 bases, V lost 3 bases, and 3 bases had no gene match. In DNA, the CDR3 is TGCGCCAGCAGCTGGACTAGCGGGGGGCGTCAAGAGACCCAGTACTTC. This encodes CASSWTSGGRQETQYF.

In its sample, this clone was seen a few times. The V gene is TRBV19, the J gene TRBJ2-7; the D gene is possibly TRBD2 (6 bases). The CDR3 runs 13 residues. Between the trimmed V and J ends, which lost 5 bases and 3 bases, there was a span of 11 bases. Germline V gene lookup returns CDR1 LNHDA and CDR2 SQIVND (reference sequence). This CDR3 reads CASSGGALYEQYF. The CDR3 region has the DNA TGTGCCAGTAGTGGCGGGGCCCTCTACGAGCAGTACTTC.

This clone has a single count. The chain recombines TRBV20-1 with TRBJ2-3, with D possibly TRBD2 on 6 matching bases. In germline, CDR1 is DFQATT, CDR2 SNEGSKA (reference sequence). Between the trimmed V and J ends, which lost 5 bases and 12 bases, there was a span of 15 bases. CDR3 length equals 11 residues. The CDR3 DNA sequence: TGCAGTGCTGCCCTGCGGGGTTCCCAGTATTTT. This gives the protein CSAALRGSQYF.

The genes are TRBV24-1 and TRBJ1-2; tentative D call: TRBD1 (5 bases). Germline CDR1 is KGHDR and CDR2 is SFDVKD. V was pared by 1 base and J by 3 bases, with 8 bases between. This CDR3 spans 14 amino acids. The CDR3 loop reads CATSDFGRDYGYTF. The CDR3 nucleotides read TGTGCCACCAGTGATTTCGGCAGGGACTATGGCTACACCTTC.

The chain is built from TRBV5-4 and TRBJ1-1, with D unclear. The length of the CDR3 is 17 residues. Per the germline V gene, CDR1 is SGHNT and CDR2 is YYREEE (reference sequence). V lost 0 bases to trimming and J lost 0 bases, with 15 bases between them. As DNA, the CDR3 is TGTGCCAGCAGCTTGGAGTTGAGCGGCAGGATGAACACTGAAGCTTTCTTT. Encoded protein: CASSLELSGRMNTEAFF. Supplemented by reference TRBV5-4 and TRBJ1-1, the full variable domain reads ETGVTQSPTHLIKTRGQQVTLRCSSQSGHNTVSWYQQALGQGPQFIFQYYREEENGRGNFPPRFSGLQFPNYSSELNVNALELDDSALYLCASSLELSGRMNTEAFFGQGTRLTVV.

This clone was counted between two and nine times. The J gene is TRBJ2-7, the V gene TRBV10-3; D remains unclear. V was cut by 2 bases and J by 5 bases, with 13 bases left in between. This CDR3 has 14 amino acids. The V gene's germline CDR1 is ENHRY and CDR2 SYGVKD. This CDR3 reads CAISEQVSLNEQYF. The CDR3 nucleotides read TGTGCCATCAGTGAGCAGGTCAGTCTCAACGAGCAGTACTTC.

The chain joins TRBV12-3 or TRBV12-4 to TRBJ1-2; D ambiguous. Trimming took off 2 bases at V and 0 bases at J, with 4 bases between the two ends. The CDR3 spans 13 residues. The CDR3 DNA sequence: TGTGCCAGCAGTTTACTTCCTAACTATGGCTACACCTTC. Protein: CASSLLPNYGYTF.

The chain employs TRBV3-1 (or the pseudogene TRBV3-2) and TRBJ2-1; D may be TRBD2 (6 bases). Germline V gives CDR1 LGHDT, CDR2 YNNKEL (reference sequence). This CDR3 comprises 13 residues. V was shortened by 7 bases and J by 10 bases, with 17 bases between the two germline ends. DNA of the CDR3: TGTGCCAGCAAAGGTTCAGGAGGGAACGAGCAGTTCTTC. It yields the protein CASKGSGGNEQFF.

The chain is built from TRBV30 and TRBJ2-2; TRBD2 matches at 9 bases. The CDR3 loop spans 17 amino acids. The germline CDR1 and CDR2 sequences are GTSNPN and SVGIG (reference sequence). The ends lost 4 bases at V and 0 bases at J; junction bases unmatched: 9. The CDR3 region has the DNA TGTGCCTGGACGGGGATAGCGGGGGATCCGAACACCGGGGAGCTGTTTTTT. Protein: CAWTGIAGDPNTGELFF. The full variable domain, with the rest looked up from reference TRBV30 and TRBJ2-2, is SQTIHQWPATLVQPVGSPLSLECTVEGTSNPNLYWYRQAAGRGLQLLFYSVGIGQISSEVPQNLSASRPQDRQFILSSKKLLLSDSGFYLCAWTGIAGDPNTGELFFGEGSRLTVL.